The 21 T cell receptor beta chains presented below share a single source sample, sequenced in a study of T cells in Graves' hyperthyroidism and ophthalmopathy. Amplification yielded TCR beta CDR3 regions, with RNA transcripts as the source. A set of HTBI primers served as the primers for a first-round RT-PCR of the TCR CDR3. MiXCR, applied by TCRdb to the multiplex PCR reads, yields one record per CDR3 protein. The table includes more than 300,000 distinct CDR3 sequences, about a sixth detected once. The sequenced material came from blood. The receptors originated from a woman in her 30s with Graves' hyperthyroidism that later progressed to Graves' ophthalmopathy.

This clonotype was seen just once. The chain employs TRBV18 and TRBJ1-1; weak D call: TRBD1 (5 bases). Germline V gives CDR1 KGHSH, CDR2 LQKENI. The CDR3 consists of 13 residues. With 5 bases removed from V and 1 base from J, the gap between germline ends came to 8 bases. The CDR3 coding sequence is TGTGCCAGCTCAATTGACAGGAACACTGAAGCTTTCTTT. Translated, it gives CASSIDRNTEAFF.

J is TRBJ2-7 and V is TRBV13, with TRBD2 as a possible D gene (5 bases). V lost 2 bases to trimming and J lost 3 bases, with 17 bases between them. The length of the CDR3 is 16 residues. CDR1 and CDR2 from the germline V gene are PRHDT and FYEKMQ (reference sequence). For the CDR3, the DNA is TGTGCCAGCAGCTTACGAGGGCAGGCTTCGGTCTACGAGCAGTACTTC. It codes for CASSLRGQASVYEQYF.

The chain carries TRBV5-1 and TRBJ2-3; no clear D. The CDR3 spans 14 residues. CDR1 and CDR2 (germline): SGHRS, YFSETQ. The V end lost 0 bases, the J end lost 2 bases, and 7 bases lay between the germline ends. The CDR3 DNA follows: TGCGCCAGCAGCTTGGGCCGACCCACAGATACGCAGTATTTT. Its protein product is CASSLGRPTDTQYF.

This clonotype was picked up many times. CDR3 sequence (DNA): TGTGCCAGCAGTTTGACAGGGAGTGGTCCTGGCTACACCTTC. It translates to CASSLTGSGPGYTF. This chain links TRBV27 with TRBJ1-2, with TRBD1 matching over 7 bases. CDR1 and CDR2 (germline): MNHEY, SMNVEV (reference sequence). The CDR3 runs 14 residues. The trim removed 3 bases at V and 7 bases at J, leaving 8 bases unmatched.

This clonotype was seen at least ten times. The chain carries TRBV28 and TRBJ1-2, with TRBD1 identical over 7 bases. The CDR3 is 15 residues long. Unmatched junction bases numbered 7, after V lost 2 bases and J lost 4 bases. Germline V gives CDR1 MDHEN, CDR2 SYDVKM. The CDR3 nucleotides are TGTGCCAGCAGTTTAGGTGGGACAGTAGTCTATGGCTACACCTTC. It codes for CASSLGGTVVYGYTF.

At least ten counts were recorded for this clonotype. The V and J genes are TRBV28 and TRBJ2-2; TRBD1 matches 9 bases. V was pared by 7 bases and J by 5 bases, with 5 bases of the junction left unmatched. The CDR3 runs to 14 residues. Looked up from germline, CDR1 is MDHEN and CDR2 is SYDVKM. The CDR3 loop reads CASKQQGATGELFF. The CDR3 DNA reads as TGTGCCAGCAAACAACAGGGGGCTACCGGGGAGCTGTTTTTT.

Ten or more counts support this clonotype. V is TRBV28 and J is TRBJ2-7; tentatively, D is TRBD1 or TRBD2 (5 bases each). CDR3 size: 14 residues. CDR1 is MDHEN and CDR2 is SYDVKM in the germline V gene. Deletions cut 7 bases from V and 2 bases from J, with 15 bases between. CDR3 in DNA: TGTGCCAGCAACCCCCGGGGACGGGCCTACGAGCAGTACTTC. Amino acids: CASNPRGRAYEQYF. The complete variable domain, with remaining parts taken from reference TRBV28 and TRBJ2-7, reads DVKVTQSSRYLVKRTGEKVFLECVQDMDHENMFWYRQDPGLGLRLIYFSYDVKMKEKGDIPEGYSVSREKKERFSLILESASTNQTSMYLCASNPRGRAYEQYFGPGTRLTVT.

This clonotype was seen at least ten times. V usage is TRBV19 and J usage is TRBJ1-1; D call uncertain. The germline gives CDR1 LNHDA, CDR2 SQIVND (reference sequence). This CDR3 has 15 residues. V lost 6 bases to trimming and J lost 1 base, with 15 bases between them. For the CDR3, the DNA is TGTGCCAGTAGGTTATCTTGGGGAGGGAACACTGAAGCTTTCTTT. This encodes CASRLSWGGNTEAFF.

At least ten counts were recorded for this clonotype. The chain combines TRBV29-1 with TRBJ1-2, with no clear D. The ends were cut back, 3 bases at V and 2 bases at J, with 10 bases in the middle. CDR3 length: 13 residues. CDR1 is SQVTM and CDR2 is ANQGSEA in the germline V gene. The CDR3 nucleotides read TGCAGCGTTGAGAGCAAGACCAACTATGGCTACACCTTC. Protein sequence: CSVESKTNYGYTF.

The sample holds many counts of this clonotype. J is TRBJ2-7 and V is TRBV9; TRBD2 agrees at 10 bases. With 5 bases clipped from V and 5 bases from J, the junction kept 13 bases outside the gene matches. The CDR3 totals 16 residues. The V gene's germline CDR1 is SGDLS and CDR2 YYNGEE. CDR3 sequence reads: CASSGGSSGSRNEQYF. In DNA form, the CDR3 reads TGTGCCAGCAGTGGAGGTTCTAGCGGGAGTCGGAACGAGCAGTACTTC.

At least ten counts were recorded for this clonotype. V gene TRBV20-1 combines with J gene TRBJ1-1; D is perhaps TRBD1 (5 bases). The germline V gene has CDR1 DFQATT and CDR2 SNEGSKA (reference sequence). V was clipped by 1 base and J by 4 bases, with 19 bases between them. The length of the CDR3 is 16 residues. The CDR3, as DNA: TGCAGTGCTAGAGGGGCCGCGGGGGGAATAGGCACTGAAGCTTTCTTT. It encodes CSARGAAGGIGTEAFF.

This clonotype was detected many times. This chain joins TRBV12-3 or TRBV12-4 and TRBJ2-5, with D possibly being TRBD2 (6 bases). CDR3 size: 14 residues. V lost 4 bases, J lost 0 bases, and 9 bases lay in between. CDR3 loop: CASSSGLDQETQYF. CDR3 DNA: TGTGCCAGCAGTTCGGGACTCGACCAAGAGACCCAGTACTTC.

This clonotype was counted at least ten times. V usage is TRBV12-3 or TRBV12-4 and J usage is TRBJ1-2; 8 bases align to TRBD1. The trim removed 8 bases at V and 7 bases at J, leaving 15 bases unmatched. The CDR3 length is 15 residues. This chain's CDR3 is CASQPRTGRDAGYTF. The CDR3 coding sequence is TGTGCCAGCCAGCCGCGGACAGGGAGGGATGCTGGCTACACCTTC.

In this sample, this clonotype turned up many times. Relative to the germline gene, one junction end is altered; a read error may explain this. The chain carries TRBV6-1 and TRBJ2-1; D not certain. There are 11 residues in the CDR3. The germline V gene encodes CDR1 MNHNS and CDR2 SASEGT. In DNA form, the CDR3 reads TGTGCCAGCAGGTACTACCATGAGCAGTTCTTC. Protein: CASRYYHEQFF.

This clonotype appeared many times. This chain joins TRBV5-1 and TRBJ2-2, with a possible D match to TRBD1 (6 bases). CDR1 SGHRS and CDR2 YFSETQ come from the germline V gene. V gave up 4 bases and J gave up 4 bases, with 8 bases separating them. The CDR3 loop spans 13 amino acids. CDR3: CASSLQGTGELFF. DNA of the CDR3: TGCGCCAGCAGCCTACAGGGCACCGGGGAGCTGTTTTTT.

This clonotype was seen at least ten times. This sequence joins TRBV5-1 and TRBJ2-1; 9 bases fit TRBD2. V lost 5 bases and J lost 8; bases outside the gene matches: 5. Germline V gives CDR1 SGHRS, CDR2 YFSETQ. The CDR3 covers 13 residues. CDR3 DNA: TGCGCCAGCAGTAGCGGGAGTATAGATGAGCAGTTCTTC. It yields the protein CASSSGSIDEQFF.

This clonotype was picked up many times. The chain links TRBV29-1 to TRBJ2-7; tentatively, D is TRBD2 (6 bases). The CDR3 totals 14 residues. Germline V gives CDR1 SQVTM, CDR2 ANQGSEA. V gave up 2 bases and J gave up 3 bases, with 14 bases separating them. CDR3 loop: CSVEFEGGVYEQYF. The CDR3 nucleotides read TGCAGCGTTGAATTCGAGGGAGGCGTCTACGAGCAGTACTTC.

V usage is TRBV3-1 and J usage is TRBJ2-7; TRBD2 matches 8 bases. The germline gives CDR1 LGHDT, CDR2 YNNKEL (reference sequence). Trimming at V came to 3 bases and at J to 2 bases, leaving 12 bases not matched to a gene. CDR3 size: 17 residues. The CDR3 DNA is TGTGCCAGCAGCCAGGGAGGCGAGCGGGAGATCCCCTACGAGCAGTACTTC. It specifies CASSQGGEREIPYEQYF.

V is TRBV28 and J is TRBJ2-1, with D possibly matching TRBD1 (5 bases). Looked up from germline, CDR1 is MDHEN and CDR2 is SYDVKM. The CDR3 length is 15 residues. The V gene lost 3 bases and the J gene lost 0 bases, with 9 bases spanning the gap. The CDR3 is CASSFPDTSYNEQFF. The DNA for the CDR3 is TGTGCCAGCAGTTTCCCGGACACCTCCTACAATGAGCAGTTCTTC.

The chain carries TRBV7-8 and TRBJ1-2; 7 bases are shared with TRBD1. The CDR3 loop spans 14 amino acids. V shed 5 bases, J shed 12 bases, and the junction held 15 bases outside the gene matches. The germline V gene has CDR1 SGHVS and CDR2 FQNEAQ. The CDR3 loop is CASSPQGTPTLDTF. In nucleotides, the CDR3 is TGTGCCAGCAGCCCACAGGGGACTCCAACATTGGACACCTTC.

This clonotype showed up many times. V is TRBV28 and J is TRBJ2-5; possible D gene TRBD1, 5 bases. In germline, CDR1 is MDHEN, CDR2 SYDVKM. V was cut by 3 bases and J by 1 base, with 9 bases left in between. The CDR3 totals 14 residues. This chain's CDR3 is CASSFSGFQETQYF. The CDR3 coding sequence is TGTGCCAGCAGTTTCTCAGGGTTCCAAGAGACCCAGTACTTC.